This T cell receptor (beta chain) originates from a study of T cell repertoires in cytomegalovirus infection. In the study overall: Recently described HLA-C-restricted plus well-studied HLA-B-restricted CMV epitopes were used. Carrying CMV and the relevant HLA type showed in public TCR beta signatures.

Study-wide results and caveats: Carriers of CMV and the relevant HLA type were discriminated by public TCR beta frequency. Within the response measured ex vivo, HLA-C-restricted CMV-specific TCR beta clonotypes were dominant.

This CDR3 region has 10 residues. Germline assignment: CDR1 MNHNY and CDR2 SVGAGI (reference sequence). Trimming removed 7 bases at V and 7 bases at J, with 8 bases between. Notes on this clonotype: Its specificity is not known.

TCRdb processed the reads anew with MiXCR; each CDR3 protein has one entry. This table holds some 500,000 distinct CDR3 sequences, 40% found once. The chain has TRBV6-6 and TRBJ2-7, with D tentatively TRBD1 or TRBD2 (5 bases each). The sample here was cultured PBMCs, taken from culture after CMV antigen stimulation. The TCR was taken from a human donor in good health (CMV status not recorded). Some clones in this sample may be carry-over from other donors' samples. The CDR3 region has the DNA TGTGCCAGCACCGAGGGGGAGCAGTACTTC. Translation gives CASTEGEQYF.